Each of the 11 T cell receptor beta chains below was sequenced from the same sample in a study of blood T cell repertoires in COVID-19. Assay used: immunoSEQ multiplex PCR; TCRdb lists only in-frame clones, some missing. The table has 180,000 or so clones, 85% seen once. Source material: peripheral blood. The receptors shown here come from a woman in her sixties or seventies with acute or convalescent COVID-19.

This clone was counted only a few times. The chain recombines TRBV10-3 with TRBJ2-7; 10 bases agree with TRBD1. With 2 bases clipped from V and 2 bases from J, the junction kept 6 bases outside the gene matches. This CDR3 has 16 amino acids. The germline gives CDR1 ENHRY, CDR2 SYGVKD. The CDR3 loop is CAISEQGQGSPYEQYF. CDR3 nucleotides: TGTGCCATCAGTGAGCAGGGACAGGGGTCCCCCTACGAGCAGTACTTC.

V usage is TRBV27 and J usage is TRBJ2-1; 12 bases map to TRBD2. V was clipped by 3 bases and J by 4 bases; unmatched bases: 1. The CDR3 spans 15 residues. Germline V gene sequence: CDR1 MNHEY, CDR2 SMNVEV (reference sequence). The CDR3 reads CASSLGTSGYNEQFF. CDR3 nucleotides: TGTGCCAGCAGTTTGGGGACTAGCGGGTACAATGAGCAGTTCTTC.

This clone has a count of ten or more. This chain links TRBV6-5 with TRBJ1-2; 10 bases map to TRBD1. Germline loops: CDR1 MNHEY, CDR2 SVGAGI. J was trimmed by 5 bases and V by 8 bases; bases with no gene match: 8. This CDR3 contains 14 residues. The CDR3: CASSRTGGTYGYTF. The CDR3 DNA reads as TGTGCCAGCTCCCGGACAGGGGGTACTTATGGCTACACCTTC.

DNA for the CDR3: TGTGCCAGCAGCGTAGAAACAGGGAGAACCGGGGAGCTGTTTTTT. Amino acids: CASSVETGRTGELFF. This chain joins TRBV9 and TRBJ2-2; a possible D gene is TRBD1 (6 bases). The CDR3 has 15 amino acids. Germline CDR1 reads SGDLS; CDR2 reads YYNGEE. The V and J ends lost 0 bases and 5 bases respectively, with 11 bases between them.

Written as DNA, the CDR3 is TGTGCCAGTAGTATAACACACCCGGGACAGGGTAATGAAAAACTGTTTTTT. Translating gives CASSITHPGQGNEKLFF. The rearrangement joins TRBV19 to TRBJ1-4; 9 bases line up with TRBD1. Per the germline V gene, CDR1 is LNHDA and CDR2 is SQIVND (reference sequence). The CDR3 sequence is 17 residues long. Trimming cost V 2 bases and J 4 bases; bases outside gene matches: 8.

V and J are TRBV23-1 and TRBJ2-5; D perhaps matches TRBD1 (6 bases). TRBV23-1 is annotated as an ORF whose role is uncertain. V shed 2 bases and J shed 1 base, with 8 bases lying between them. The CDR3 is made up of 14 amino acids. The CDR3 loop is CASSQGGSQETQYF. CDR3 sequence (DNA): TGCGCCAGCAGTCAAGGGGGCAGCCAAGAGACCCAGTACTTC.

The CDR3 DNA reads as TGTGCCAGCAGTGAAGAGCTAGCGGGTAACACAGATACGCAGTATTTT. Its protein is CASSEELAGNTDTQYF. This chain connects TRBV6-1 to TRBJ2-3; 8 bases agree with TRBD2. The length of the CDR3 is 16 residues. The junction had 5 bases not matched to a gene; V was cut back by 1 base and J by 2 bases. Germline lookup yields CDR1 MNHNS and CDR2 SASEGT.

V is TRBV29-1 and J is TRBJ2-1; 10 bases match TRBD2. The CDR3 totals 14 residues. Germline V gene lookup returns CDR1 SQVTM and CDR2 ANQGSEA. With 6 bases clipped from V and 4 bases from J, the junction kept 6 bases outside the gene matches. As DNA, the CDR3 is TGCAGCGTCCTACTAGCGGGAAAATACAATGAGCAGTTCTTC. Protein sequence: CSVLLAGKYNEQFF.

The chain links TRBV9 to TRBJ2-3; TRBD2 matches 10 bases. The trim removed 0 bases at V and 4 bases at J, leaving 11 bases unmatched. Germline CDR1 and CDR2: SGDLS and YYNGEE. CDR3 length: 18 amino acids. The DNA of the CDR3 is TGTGCCAGCAGCGTAGAGGCTAGCGGGAGTACCTCCGCAGATACGCAGTATTTT. Protein sequence: CASSVEASGSTSADTQYF.

V gene TRBV3-1 (or the pseudogene TRBV3-2) combines with J gene TRBJ2-3, with D possibly matching TRBD2 (5 bases). Germline loops: CDR1 LGHDT, CDR2 YNNKEL (reference sequence). The CDR3 sequence is 14 residues long. V dropped 2 bases and J dropped 3 bases, with 9 bases sitting between them. In nucleotides, the CDR3 is TGTGCCAGCAGCCAATGGAGGTTAACAGATACGCAGTATTTT. Amino acids: CASSQWRLTDTQYF.

The chain links TRBV5-1 to TRBJ2-1; maybe TRBD1 (6 bases). The CDR3 is 14 residues long. Trimming took off 3 bases at V and 8 bases at J, with 15 bases between the two ends. Germline CDR1 SGHRS, CDR2 YFSETQ. The CDR3 region is CASSSNAQGHEQFF. The CDR3 DNA reads as TGCGCCAGCAGCTCAAACGCCCAGGGGCATGAGCAGTTCTTC.